The sequence of this T cell receptor (beta chain) was determined in a study of CD8 T cells in Susac syndrome. Study background: When their blood was taken, the Susac syndrome patients had either not yet had any therapy, were taking corticosteroids, or were taking intravenous immunoglobulin alone.

CD8+ and CD4+ T cells from blood underwent TCR beta sequencing, which was carried out in a high-throughput format. TEMRA cells were enriched by FACS, while CD8+ and CD4+ T cells were obtained through a negative isolation that was performed magnetically. The authors reverse transcribed about 0.5 to 1 ug RNA with random hexamers. The CDR3 of TCR beta was amplified by immunoSEQ multiplex PCR across 54 Vbeta and 13 Jbeta. In TCRdb, the immunoSEQ multiplex PCR reads were re-called with MiXCR into one record per CDR3 protein. Of roughly 150,000 distinct CDR3 sequences in the sample, roughly 95% were seen once. The length of the CDR3 is 11 residues. V lost 7 bases to trimming and J lost 8 bases, with 14 bases between them. CDR1 SQVTM and CDR2 ANQGSEA come from the germline V gene.

V usage is TRBV29-1 and J usage is TRBJ1-1; no definite D call. This sequence originates from a human donor with Susac syndrome. Sequenced input: CD4+ T cells from PBMCs. The CDR3, as DNA: TGCAGCGCCCACAGTACTAGGGAAGCTTTCTTT. Translation: CSAHSTREAFF.